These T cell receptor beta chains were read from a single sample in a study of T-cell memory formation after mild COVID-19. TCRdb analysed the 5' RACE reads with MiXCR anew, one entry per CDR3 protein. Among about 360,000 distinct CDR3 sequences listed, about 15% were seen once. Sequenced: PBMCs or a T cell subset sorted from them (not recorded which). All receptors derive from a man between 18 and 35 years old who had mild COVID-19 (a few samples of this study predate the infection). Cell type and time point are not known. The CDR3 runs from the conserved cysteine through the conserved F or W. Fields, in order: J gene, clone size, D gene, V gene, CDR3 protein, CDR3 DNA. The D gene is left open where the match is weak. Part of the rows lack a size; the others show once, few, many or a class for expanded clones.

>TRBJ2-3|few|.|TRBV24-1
CATSGGLTDTQYF
TGTGCCACCTCAGGGGGACTCACAGATACGCAGTATTTT
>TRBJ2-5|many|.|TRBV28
CASHRSGETQYF
TGTGCCAGCCACCGATCGGGGGAGACCCAGTACTTC
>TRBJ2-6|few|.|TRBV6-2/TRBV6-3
CATLGTGGANVLTF
TGTGCCACGCTTGGCACAGGCGGGGCCAACGTCCTGACTTTC
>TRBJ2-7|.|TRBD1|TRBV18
CASSRTGASPSYEQYF
TGTGCCAGCTCACGGACAGGGGCTTCCCCCTCCTACGAGCAGTACTTC
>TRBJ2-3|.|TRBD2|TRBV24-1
CATSDLQRGGHTDTQYF
TGTGCCACCAGTGATCTCCAGCGGGGGGGCCACACAGATACGCAGTATTTT
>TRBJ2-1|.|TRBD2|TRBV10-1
CASSGGEGRGTNEQFF
TGCGCCAGCAGCGGAGGGGAGGGACGGGGAACCAATGAGCAGTTCTTC
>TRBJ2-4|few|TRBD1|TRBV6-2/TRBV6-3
CASSYVDRVGNIQYF
TGTGCCAGCAGTTATGTGGACAGGGTCGGAAACATTCAGTACTTC
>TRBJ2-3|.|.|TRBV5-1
CASSSGGQGMTDTQYF
TGCGCCAGCAGCTCTGGGGGGCAGGGTATGACAGATACGCAGTATTTT
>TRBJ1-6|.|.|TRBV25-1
CASSEGQGIGSPLHF
TGTGCCAGCAGTGAGGGCCAGGGGATAGGATCACCCCTCCACTTT
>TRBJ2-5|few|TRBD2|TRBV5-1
CASTSGGQETQYF
TGCGCCAGCACTAGCGGGGGCCAAGAGACCCAGTACTTC
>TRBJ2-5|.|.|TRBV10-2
CASNPARRVQETQYF
TGCGCCAGCAATCCGGCTAGGCGGGTCCAAGAGACCCAGTACTTC
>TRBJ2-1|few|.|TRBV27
CASSFSPPHEQFF
TGTGCCAGCAGTTTTTCCCCCCCTCATGAGCAGTTCTTC
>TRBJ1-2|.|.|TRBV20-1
CSAKEGYGYTF
TGCAGTGCAAAGGAGGGCTATGGCTACACCTTC
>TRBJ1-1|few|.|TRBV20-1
CSATKAPSLGTEAFF
TGCAGTGCCACTAAGGCACCTTCTCTAGGGACTGAAGCTTTCTTT
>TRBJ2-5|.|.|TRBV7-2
CASSFPLQETQYF
TGTGCCAGCAGCTTCCCTCTGCAAGAGACCCAGTACTTC